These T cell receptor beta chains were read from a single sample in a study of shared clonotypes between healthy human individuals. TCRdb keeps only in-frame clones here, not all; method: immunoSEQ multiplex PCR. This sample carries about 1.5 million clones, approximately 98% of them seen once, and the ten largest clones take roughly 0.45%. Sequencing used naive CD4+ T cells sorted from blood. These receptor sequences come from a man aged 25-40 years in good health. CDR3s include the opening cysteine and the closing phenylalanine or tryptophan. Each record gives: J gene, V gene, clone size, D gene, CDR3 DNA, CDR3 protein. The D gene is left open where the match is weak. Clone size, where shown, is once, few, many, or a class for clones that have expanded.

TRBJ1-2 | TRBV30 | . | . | TGTGCCTGGAGCAGGGGAGGCTATGGCTACACCTTC | CAWSRGGYGYTF
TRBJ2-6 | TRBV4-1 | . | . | TGCGCCAGCAGCACTCACAGCTCCCCAAACTCTGGGGCCAACGTCCTGACTTTC | CASSTHSSPNSGANVLTF
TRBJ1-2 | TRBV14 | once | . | TGTGCCAGCAGCCCCCCGGGGGCGCGGAACTATGGCTACACCTTC | CASSPPGARNYGYTF
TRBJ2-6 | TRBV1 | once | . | TGCACCAGCAGCCAAAGGACGGGAGGGGCCAACGTCCTGACTTTC | CTSSQRTGGANVLTF
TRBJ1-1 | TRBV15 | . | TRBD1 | TGTGCCGCCAGCAGTCCGAGAGCAGGGGGCACTGAAGCTTTCTTT | CAASSPRAGGTEAFF
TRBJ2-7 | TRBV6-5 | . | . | TGTGCCAGCAGTTACTCGGGTGCAAGATTCTCCTACGAGCAGTACTTC | CASSYSGARFSYEQYF
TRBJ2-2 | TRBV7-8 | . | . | TGTGCCAGCAGCACCCGGGGGCATCCGAACACCGGGGAGCTGTTTTTT | CASSTRGHPNTGELFF
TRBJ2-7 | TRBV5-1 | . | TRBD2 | TGCGCCAGCAGCTTGGCGCTGAGCGGGATCTCCTACGAGCAGTACTTC | CASSLALSGISYEQYF
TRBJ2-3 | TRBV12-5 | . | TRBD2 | TGTGCTAGTGGCCCCCCCCTAGGCGGGGGGGACACAGATACGCAGTATTTT | CASGPPLGGGDTDTQYF
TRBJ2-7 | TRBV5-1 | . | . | TGCGCCAGCAGCCCTCGACCGAGGGGCGAGCAGTACTTC | CASSPRPRGEQYF
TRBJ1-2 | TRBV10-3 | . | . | TGTGCCACCGGTGAAGGTGGCTATGGCTACACCTTC | CATGEGGYGYTF
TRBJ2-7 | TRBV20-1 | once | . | TGCAGTGTCCCGACAGGAGGGGAGCAGTACTTC | CSVPTGGEQYF
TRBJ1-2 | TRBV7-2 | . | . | TGTGCCAGCAGCTTAGGGGGCGCGTACTATGGCTACACCTTC | CASSLGGAYYGYTF
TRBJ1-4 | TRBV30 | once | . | TGTGCCTGGAGTGTACTGCGGGGGGCCGTAAATGAAAAACTGTTTTTT | CAWSVLRGAVNEKLFF
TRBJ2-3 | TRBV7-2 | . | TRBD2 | TGTGCCAGCAGCTTTGGTTCTAGCGGTCGCACAGATACGCAGTATTTT | CASSFGSSGRTDTQYF
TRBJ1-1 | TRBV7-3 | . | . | TGTGCCAGCAGCGTTGAATTGAACACTGAAGCTTTCTTT | CASSVELNTEAFF
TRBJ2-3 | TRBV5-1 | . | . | TGCGCCAGCAGCTCGGATCCTAGCACAGATACGCAGTATTTT | CASSSDPSTDTQYF
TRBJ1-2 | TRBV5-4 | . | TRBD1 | TGTGCCAGCAGCTTGGAAGGGGGCAGATATGGCTACACCTTC | CASSLEGGRYGYTF
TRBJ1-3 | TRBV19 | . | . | TGTGCCAGTAGTATAGCCGGCCGGGAAACCATATATTTT | CASSIAGRETIYF
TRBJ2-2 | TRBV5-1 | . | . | TGCGCCAGCAGCTCGGACAGTACGAACACCGGGGAGCTGTTTTTT | CASSSDSTNTGELFF
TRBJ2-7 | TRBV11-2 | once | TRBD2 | TGTGCCAGCAGCCGCGGGGGGGTCATGGAGAATTACGAGCAGTACTTC | CASSRGGVMENYEQYF
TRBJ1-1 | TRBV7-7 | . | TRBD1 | TGTGCCAGCAGCTCCGGACAGGATGGGCGTGACACTGAAGCTTTCTTT | CASSSGQDGRDTEAFF
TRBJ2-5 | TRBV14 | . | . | TGTGCCAGCAGCCGACTGCAAGAGACCCAGTACTTC | CASSRLQETQYF